These 21 T cell receptor beta chains originate from one sample sequenced in a study of blood T cell repertoires in COVID-19. TCRdb's table, derived via immunoSEQ multiplex PCR, lists solely in-frame clones and lacks some. The sample contains a few hundred thousand clones, nearly 90% of which appear only once. What was sequenced was peripheral blood. These receptors were obtained from a woman in her twenties or thirties with COVID-19, enrolled during active disease.

V and J are TRBV2 and TRBJ1-5; D is undetermined. The CDR3 consists of 19 residues. Germline V CDR1 and CDR2: SNHLY, FYNNEI. Between the trimmed V and J ends, which lost 6 bases and 4 bases, there was a span of 28 bases. Here the CDR3 DNA reads TGTGCCAGCAGCCAAGGTCTCGGGGTCGCACGCGTAATAAATCAGCCCCAGCATTTT. It translates to CASSQGLGVARVINQPQHF.

The chain carries TRBV15 and TRBJ1-2, with D possibly matching TRBD1 (5 bases). Trimming shortened V by 0 bases and J by 6 bases, and 17 bases separated the two germline ends. Looked up from germline, CDR1 is LNHNV and CDR2 is YYDKDF (reference sequence). The CDR3 covers 16 residues. The CDR3 sequence is CATSRDHLGGANGYTF. CDR3 in DNA: TGTGCCACCAGCAGAGACCACCTGGGGGGAGCTAATGGCTACACCTTC.

The chain joins TRBV7-8 to TRBJ1-6; D is uncertain. Trimming stripped 2 bases from V and 9 bases from J, with 8 bases between. Germline values: CDR1 SGHVS, CDR2 FQNEAQ. This CDR3 region has 13 residues. The CDR3 here is CASSLSRVSPLHF. CDR3 in DNA: TGTGCCAGCAGCTTATCGAGGGTTTCACCCCTCCACTTT.

The gene calls are TRBV18 and TRBJ1-6; 8 bases line up with TRBD1. Looked up from germline, CDR1 is KGHSH and CDR2 is LQKENI. V dropped 2 bases and J dropped 7; count of bases not matched to a gene: 4. CDR3 size: 15 residues. The CDR3 nucleotides are TGTGCCAGCTCACCAGAGACAGGGGTCAATTCACCCCTCCACTTT. Translation gives CASSPETGVNSPLHF.

This clone was seen a few times. The chain employs TRBV11-2 and TRBJ2-3, with D perhaps matching TRBD2 (6 bases). V was pared by 3 bases and J by 7 bases, with 17 bases between. The germline gives CDR1 SGHAT, CDR2 FQNNGV. This CDR3 region has 15 residues. CDR3 amino acids: CASSFLATGGNTQYF. The CDR3 coding sequence is TGTGCCAGCAGCTTTCTGGCTACGGGCGGGAATACGCAGTATTTT.

J is TRBJ1-5 and V is TRBV19; D is perhaps TRBD1 (5 bases). The V gene's germline CDR1 is LNHDA and CDR2 SQIVND (reference sequence). V was pared by 6 bases and J by 0 bases, with 12 bases between. CDR3 length equals 15 residues. CDR3 residues: CASRGQTHSNQPQHF. The DNA of the CDR3 is TGTGCCAGTAGGGGGCAGACCCATAGCAATCAGCCCCAGCATTTT.

Turning to this clone: The same CDR3 also results from other DNA sequences found in this sample. The chain uses TRBV4-1 and TRBJ2-2; TRBD1 agrees at 7 bases. The CDR3 is 15 residues long. Germline trimming cut 1 base from V and 4 bases from J; bases unmatched to any gene: 3. Germline V gives CDR1 MGHRA, CDR2 YSYEKL. The DNA for the CDR3 is TGCGCCAGCAGCCAAGGACAGGGCCCCACCGGGGAGCTGTTTTTT. Translating gives CASSQGQGPTGELFF.

Concerning this clone: Sequence at one end of the junction differs from germline and may be a read error. This chain links TRBV7-6 with TRBJ1-3, with 7 bases matching TRBD1. The CDR3 spans 13 residues. CDR1 and CDR2 from the germline V gene are SGHVS and FNYEAQ. The CDR3 nucleotides read TGTGCCAGCAGCCAGAGGGGGCAGGCGAGTTATCATTTT. It yields the protein CASSQRGQASYHF.

This sequence joins TRBV19 and TRBJ1-5, with TRBD1 identical over 9 bases. Germline V gives CDR1 LNHDA, CDR2 SQIVND (reference sequence). There are 17 residues in the CDR3. V dropped 3 bases and J dropped 3; count of bases not matched to a gene: 9. CDR3 coding DNA: TGTGCCAGTAGTATTGGTCTCGACAGGGGGTTCAATCAGCCCCAGCATTTT. This codes for CASSIGLDRGFNQPQHF.

The chain couples TRBV5-4 to TRBJ2-3, with a possible D match to TRBD1 (5 bases). V lost 0 bases, J lost 5 bases, and 13 bases lay in between. This CDR3 has 15 residues. Per the germline V gene, CDR1 is SGHNT and CDR2 is YYREEE (reference sequence). CDR3 nucleotide sequence: TGTGCCAGCAGCTTGGGCAGGGCGAGTGGAGATACGCAGTATTTT. Translating gives CASSLGRASGDTQYF.

A single count supports this clone. Other DNA sequences within the sample encode an identical CDR3. The chain carries TRBV18 and TRBJ1-2; D is possibly TRBD1 (5 bases). The CDR3 sequence is 13 residues long. Trimming stripped 2 bases from V and 2 bases from J, with 6 bases between. Germline V lookup: CDR1 KGHSH, CDR2 LQKENI. CDR3 region: CASSPGQNYGYTF. In DNA, the CDR3 is TGTGCCAGCTCACCAGGACAAAACTATGGCTACACCTTC.

The rearrangement uses TRBV18 and TRBJ1-2; D gene unclear. The V gene's germline CDR1 is KGHSH and CDR2 LQKENI. The CDR3 has 17 residues. The V end lost 0 bases, the J end lost 0 bases, and 14 bases lay between the germline ends. CDR3 DNA sequence: TGTGCCAGCTCACCACCGCGGTCAGCCCATTCTAACTATGGCTACACCTTC. It codes for CASSPPRSAHSNYGYTF.

The chain couples TRBV9 to TRBJ1-2; no clear D gene. The CDR3 sequence is 15 residues long. Trimming stripped 7 bases from V and 0 bases from J, with 16 bases between. Looked up from germline, CDR1 is SGDLS and CDR2 is YYNGEE. The CDR3 DNA reads as TGTGCCAGCCCCCAGCCCCCGCTAGCTAACTATGGCTACACCTTC. It codes for CASPQPPLANYGYTF.

The V and J genes are TRBV27 and TRBJ1-1; D uncertain. CDR3 length equals 13 residues. Germline lookup yields CDR1 MNHEY and CDR2 SMNVEV (reference sequence). V lost 2 bases and J lost 4, with 8 bases in between. The CDR3 sequence is CASSLGQFTEAFF. The CDR3 nucleotides are TGTGCCAGCAGTTTAGGCCAGTTCACTGAAGCTTTCTTT.

This chain links TRBV7-9 with TRBJ1-2; a weak D match, TRBD1 (6 bases). Germline-derived CDR1 and CDR2 are SEHNR and FQNEAQ (reference sequence). Deletions cut 6 bases from V and 3 bases from J, with 17 bases between. This CDR3 region has 15 residues. CDR3: CASRPGRGQDYGYTF. The CDR3 DNA follows: TGTGCCAGCAGACCTGGCAGGGGTCAGGACTATGGCTACACCTTC. Combining the CDR3 with reference TRBV7-9 and TRBJ1-2 gives the whole variable domain DTGVSQNPRHKITKRGQNVTFRCDPISEHNRLYWYRQTLGQGPEFLTYFQNEAQLEKSRLLSDRFSAERPKGSFSTLEIQRTEQGDSAMYLCASRPGRGQDYGYTFGSGTRLTVV.

The J gene is TRBJ1-6, the V gene TRBV5-6; tentatively, D is TRBD1 (5 bases). From germline, CDR1 is SGHDT and CDR2 YYEEEE. The CDR3 loop spans 15 amino acids. Trimming left V 2 bases short and J 9 bases short, with 15 bases between. The CDR3 region is CASSLRRGLGSPLHF. CDR3 DNA sequence: TGTGCCAGCAGCTTACGAAGGGGCTTGGGTTCACCCCTCCACTTT.

This chain uses TRBV5-1 with TRBJ2-6; D may be TRBD1 (5 bases). Trimming removed 6 bases at V and 3 bases at J, with 13 bases between. CDR1 and CDR2 (germline): SGHRS, YFSETQ. This CDR3 has 15 amino acids. The CDR3 nucleotides read TGCGCCAGCATGCAGGGCTTGGGTGGGGCCAACGTCCTGACTTTC. This encodes CASMQGLGGANVLTF.

This rearrangement joins TRBV5-1 to TRBJ1-1; D remains unclear. Germline V CDR1 and CDR2: SGHRS, YFSETQ. The CDR3 runs 16 residues. Trimming cost V 0 bases and J 6 bases, with 18 bases left between them. The CDR3 here is CASSLAARAGGAEAFF. The CDR3 region has the DNA TGCGCCAGCAGCTTGGCGGCGAGGGCTGGTGGCGCTGAAGCTTTCTTT.

The chain combines TRBV24-1 with TRBJ1-2; a weak D match, TRBD1 (6 bases). Trimming took 4 bases from V and 0 from J, leaving 8 bases between them. CDR3 length: 14 amino acids. Germline V gives CDR1 KGHDR, CDR2 SFDVKD. This chain's CDR3 is CATSERQANYGYTF. The CDR3 nucleotides read TGTGCCACCAGTGAACGACAGGCTAACTATGGCTACACCTTC.

The rearrangement joins TRBV11-2 to TRBJ2-1, with 7 bases lining up with TRBD2. This CDR3 is built from 16 residues. CDR1 is SGHAT, CDR2 FQNNGV, per germline. V lost 5 bases and J lost 0; bases outside the gene matches: 7. The chain's CDR3 is CASSLTSRSSYNEQFF. The CDR3 DNA reads TGTGCCAGCAGCCTGACTAGCCGGAGCTCCTACAATGAGCAGTTCTTC.

The chain employs TRBV19 and TRBJ2-7; TRBD2 matches at 11 bases. V was pared by 5 bases and J by 5 bases, with 5 bases of the junction left unmatched. The CDR3 runs 14 residues. Germline CDR1 is LNHDA and CDR2 is SQIVND (reference sequence). The CDR3 DNA reads as TGTGCCAGTAGTTACACTAGCGGGGGCCACGAGCAGTACTTC. Protein sequence: CASSYTSGGHEQYF.